This TCR beta chain was recorded in a study of CD8 T cells in Susac syndrome. Whole-study findings and limits: The authors acknowledged that their TCR sequencing and HLA analysis involved a relatively small number of individuals.

The CDR3 sequence is 16 residues long. Germline-derived CDR1 and CDR2 are MNHEY and SVGEGT. The V gene lost 3 bases and the J gene lost 2 bases, with 16 bases spanning the gap. Relapsing-remitting disease, either stable or active, was present in the multiple sclerosis controls, who were treatment-naive patients. The TEMRA cells underwent FACS enrichment, while the CD8+ and CD4+ T cells underwent negative isolation. RNA, at 0.5 to 1 ug, was reverse transcribed with random hexamers. TCR beta CDR3 was amplified by immunoSEQ multiplex PCR. This amplification extended across 54 Vbeta and 13 Jbeta segments. TCRdb ran MiXCR on the immunoSEQ multiplex PCR reads and lists one entry per CDR3 protein. The repertoire has 180,000 or so distinct CDR3 sequences, more than 90% of them found once; the top ten carry roughly 0.095%. Concerning this clonotype: Antigen specificity is unknown.

The genes are TRBV6-2 or TRBV6-3 and TRBJ2-5; TRBD2 is a possible D gene (6 bases). Material: CD4+ T cells from PBMCs. This TCR was sampled from a human donor with multiple sclerosis. The CDR3 DNA sequence: TGTGCCAGCAGTTATGTATCCGGGGGACCTCAAGAGACCCAGTACTTC. Residues: CASSYVSGGPQETQYF.